This T cell receptor beta chain was profiled in a study of regulatory T cells in long-lasting Graves disease listed by TCRdb under 2021. Background on the whole study: Persistent Graves' disease meant more than 5 years of antithyroid drug treatment with TSH receptor autoantibodies that stayed positive. Persistent Graves' disease patients were compared with newly diagnosed Graves' disease patients by peripheral blood TCR sequencing and RNA sequencing. The study took place in China and was registered as a clinical trial. TCR sequencing covered 13 persistent and around 20 newly diagnosed Graves' disease patients, some 33 samples in total. Antithyroid drugs had been taken for ten to twelve years on average by persistent Graves' disease patients in the clinical cohort. Overall study results and their limits: The authors noted that the small sample size was a limitation that may lower accuracy. Persistent patients shared more public clonotypes among themselves (around 2,500) than newly diagnosed patients did (about 970). Because the primary lesion, thyroid tissue, could not be accessed, the study looked at peripheral blood alone. Persistent disease showed preferential use of TRBV28, TRBJ1-2 and TRBJ2-5, whereas newly diagnosed disease favored TRBV20-1 and TRBJ2-1. Only the TCR beta chain was sequenced and analyzed. Compared with newly diagnosed patients, patients with persistent Graves' disease had lower TCR Shannon entropy and fewer highly expanded clones, which suggests clonal expansion.

Remarks on this clonotype: Its binding antigen is unknown. This may come from a read error, since a much larger clone is one base off.

The CDR3 covers 14 residues, taking in both the cysteine and the phenylalanine. Just CDR3 DNA is preserved here, 42 bases in frame from base 1. The CDR1 and CDR2 encoded by the germline V gene are ENHRY and SYGVKD. The library was obtained by multiplex PCR. Sequenced on an Illumina HiSeq 4000. TCR beta libraries were built with iRepertoire HTBI primers and Arm-PCR amplification of CDR3 regions. Gel purification was performed on PCR products prior to sequencing. As for the original processing: A total of around 66 TRBV and some 13 TRBJ segments were identified across samples and were used for gene usage analysis of CDR3 amino acid clonotypes. COPE and FqMerger were used to merge the filtered high-quality paired reads into contigs. Contigs were aligned with BLAST to IMGT TRBV, TRBD and TRBJ reference genes, and CDR3 was defined per IMGT. Highly expanded clones were defined as clonotypes with a frequency above 0.1%. Shannon entropy was used to measure repertoire diversity, and the Gini coefficient was used to measure V-J evenness. A clonotype found in more than one individual was treated as public. Starting from the raw public reads, TCRdb applied fastp trimming at Q25, assembled clones with MiXCR and retained in-frame beta chains. Merged by CDR3 protein, the rows form single entries marked with the most common genes and DNA. In this record, the V and J calls reflect TCRdb's handling and not the investigators' own analysis. The sample profile shows roughly 450,000 distinct CDR3 sequences; about 25% of them were found once. The ten largest account for about a quarter of the sample.

The time point label here, explained by the study, means: persistent/refractory GD, antithyroid drugs over 5 years with positive TRAb. RNA was extracted from PBMCs in TRIzol for both TCR sequencing and RNA sequencing. Graves' disease was diagnosed according to American Thyroid Association guidelines. Patients for the study were recruited at an endocrinology department in Xi'an, China. Each patient gave about 10 milliliters of peripheral blood, collected in an EDTA anticoagulant tube. PBMCs were isolated by Ficoll Paque Plus density gradient separation without further T cell sorting. An Agilent 2100 Bioanalyzer and agarose gel were used to check RNA quality, and a NanoDrop 2000 was used to measure RNA concentration.

This sequence was found in a female donor with Graves disease. Sequenced here: peripheral blood mononuclear cells (PBMCs), sampled when the disease was refractory, from a patient treated with antithyroid drugs. The sequence links TRBV10-3 to TRBJ2-7, with 10 central nucleotides matching TRBD2. The DNA sequence is as follows: TGTGCCATCGGAACTAGCGGGACCTCCTACGAGCAGCACTTC. It is translated as CAIGTSGTSYEQHF.